This entry concerns a single T cell receptor beta chain. The antigen remains undetermined. Despite likely unrecorded immune exposures, the donors were nominally healthy at the time of sampling. PCR was performed using 60 Vbeta and 13 Jbeta primers. TCRdb's table, derived via immunoSEQ multiplex PCR, lists solely in-frame clones and lacks some. The sample consists of approximately 130,000 clones, over 70% of them appearing once. The data were taken from a study of cytomegalovirus exposure and HLA in healthy donors. Overall study context: About 82 million unique TCRs from HLA-typed donors were held in an early release of data. Caucasian-associated ancestry cluster membership applied to approximately 84% of around 400 genotyped donors.

Study conclusions and caveats: Researchers catalogued roughly 170 TCR beta chains as cytomegalovirus-associated.

This clonotype originated in a man younger than 40 in good health and CMV-seronegative. The specimen sequenced was PBMCs.

CDR3 in DNA: TGTGCCAGCAGCTCCGGAGCCTCTATGGTGGAGACCCAGTACTTC. This sequence encodes CASSSGASMVETQYF. The chain employs TRBV7-9 and TRBJ2-5; D uncertain. Trimming cost V 4 bases and J 5 bases, with 17 bases left between them. Germline V lookup: CDR1 SEHNR, CDR2 FQNEAQ (reference sequence). The CDR3 has 15 residues.